The 7 T cell receptor beta chains in this list originate from one sample, sequenced in a study of shared clonotypes between healthy human individuals. CD45RO-negative, CCR7-selected cells formed the naive CD8 fraction, which excluded terminally differentiated effector memory CD45RA+ cells. Measured with immunoSEQ multiplex PCR; TCRdb has only the in-frame clones, and not every one. Among around 700,000 clones listed, approximately 90% were seen once. Sample: naive CD8+ T cells sorted from blood. The receptors were sampled from a man aged 30-40 years in good health.

The rearrangement joins TRBV7-3 to TRBJ2-1, with 7 nucleotides matching TRBD1. CDR3 length equals 17 residues. Losses at the gene ends were 1 base for V and 15 bases for J; bases not matched to a gene: 21. Germline CDR1 SGHTA, CDR2 FQGTGA. The CDR3 coding sequence is TGTGCCAGCAGCTTAAAACCTGGGGACAGAAGCCCACACGAGGCGTTCTTC. Protein sequence: CASSLKPGDRSPHEAFF. Complete variable domain (other parts from reference TRBV7-3 and TRBJ2-1): GAGVSQTPSNKVTEKGKYVELRCDPISGHTALYWYRQSLGQGPEFLIYFQGTGAADDSGLPNDRFFAVRPEGSVSTLKIQRTERGDSAVYLCASSLKPGDRSPHEAFFGPGTRLTVL.

CDR3 in amino acids: CASSIGGVETNEKLFF. Written as DNA, the CDR3 is TGTGCCAGTAGTATAGGAGGGGTCGAAACTAATGAAAAACTGTTTTTT. The V call is TRBV19, the J call TRBJ1-4, with a tentative D call TRBD1 (5 bases). The ends were cut back, 1 base at V and 1 base at J, with 10 bases in the middle. The germline V gene has CDR1 LNHDA and CDR2 SQIVND (reference sequence). This CDR3 contains 16 residues.

The chain uses TRBV4-1 and TRBJ2-1; no firm D call. CDR3 length: 11 amino acids. The ends were cut back, 4 bases at V and 8 bases at J, with 6 bases in the middle. CDR1 MGHRA and CDR2 YSYEKL come from the germline V gene. CDR3 sequence: CASSLVDEQFF. In nucleotides, the CDR3 is TGCGCCAGCAGCCTAGTGGATGAGCAGTTCTTC.

The J gene is TRBJ2-7, the V gene TRBV28, with 7 bases lining up with TRBD1. V trimming: 3 bases; J trimming: 0 bases; junction bases outside the gene matches: 20. The germline gives CDR1 MDHEN, CDR2 SYDVKM. The CDR3 consists of 20 residues. This CDR3 is CASSFFTGDNQFVSSYEQYF. In DNA, the CDR3 is TGTGCCAGCAGTTTCTTTACAGGGGACAATCAATTCGTCAGCTCCTACGAGCAGTACTTC. Looking up the rest from reference TRBV28 and TRBJ2-7 gives the full variable domain: DVKVTQSSRYLVKRTGEKVFLECVQDMDHENMFWYRQDPGLGLRLIYFSYDVKMKEKGDIPEGYSVSREKKERFSLILESASTNQTSMYLCASSFFTGDNQFVSSYEQYFGPGTRLTVT.

This sequence joins TRBV10-2 and TRBJ2-1, with unresolved D. The CDR3 extends over 10 amino acids. V was pared by 5 bases and J by 8 bases, with 4 bases between. In germline, CDR1 is WSHSY, CDR2 SAAADI. CDR3 residues: CASSNHEQFF. Written as DNA, the CDR3 is TGCGCCAGCAGTAATCATGAGCAGTTCTTC.

The chain's CDR3 is CARKTGVWSGYTF. In DNA form, the CDR3 reads TGTGCCAGGAAGACAGGGGTTTGGTCGGGCTACACCTTC. The rearrangement uses TRBV27 and TRBJ1-2, with 8 bases aligning to TRBD1. Trimming removed 9 bases from V and 8 bases from J; junction bases left unmatched: 11. CDR1 and CDR2 from the germline V gene are MNHEY and SMNVEV (reference sequence). The CDR3 runs 13 residues.

The chain couples TRBV7-8 to TRBJ2-2, with a tentative D call TRBD1 (5 bases). The CDR3 consists of 16 residues. CDR1 is SGHVS, CDR2 FQNEAQ, per germline. Trimming left V 3 bases short and J 4 bases short, with 15 bases between. CDR3 in amino acids: CASSFFQGSGTGELFF. The CDR3 region has the DNA TGTGCCAGCAGCTTTTTTCAGGGTTCTGGCACCGGGGAGCTGTTTTTT.